This passage covers 18 T cell receptor beta chains from one sample sequenced in a study of post-analysis software for immune sequencing data. Prepared libraries of TCR beta cDNA carried unique molecular identifiers. One entry per CDR3 protein, called by TCRdb with MiXCR from the PCR reads. The sample carries over 150,000 distinct CDR3 sequences, 30% to 45% recorded once. The sequenced sample was blood, obtained after autologous hematopoietic stem cell transplantation. The receptors here all came from a girl aged 10-17 years with multiple sclerosis.

The genes are TRBV10-3 and TRBJ1-2, with D perhaps TRBD1 (6 bases). Trimming removed 4 bases at V and 6 bases at J, with 9 bases between. Looked up from germline, CDR1 is ENHRY and CDR2 is SYGVKD. This CDR3 comprises 12 residues. For the CDR3, the DNA is TGTGCCATCAGTGCCAGGGGCGATGGCTACACCTTC. It translates to CAISARGDGYTF.

This clonotype has a handful of counts. This chain uses TRBV7-3 with TRBJ2-3, with unresolved D. CDR3 length: 15 amino acids. Germline V gene lookup returns CDR1 SGHTA and CDR2 FQGTGA. Trimming shortened V by 2 bases and J by 2 bases, and 11 bases separated the two germline ends. This CDR3 reads CASSLGSGDTDTQYF. As DNA, the CDR3 is TGTGCCAGCAGCTTAGGGTCAGGAGACACAGATACGCAGTATTTT.

As for this clonotype: One junction end disagrees with the germline gene, perhaps due to a read error. This chain uses TRBV12-3 or TRBV12-4 with TRBJ1-4; D uncertain. The CDR3 has 16 residues. For the CDR3, the DNA is TGTGCCAGCAGTCCCCGGGAGCCCCCTCGGAATGAAAAACGGTTTTTT. This encodes CASSPREPPRNEKRFF.

The chain is built from TRBV20-1 and TRBJ2-3; D remains ambiguous. The germline V gene encodes CDR1 DFQATT and CDR2 SNEGSKA (reference sequence). The CDR3 length is 11 residues. V lost 4 bases and J 3 bases, leaving 5 bases between the germline ends. The CDR3 reads CSATGTDTQYF. Written as DNA, the CDR3 is TGCAGTGCTACCGGGACAGATACGCAGTATTTT.

This clonotype has just a few counts. This sequence joins TRBV6-5 and TRBJ2-3, with D perhaps matching TRBD2 (5 bases). Between the trimmed V and J ends, which lost 4 bases and 5 bases, there was a span of 13 bases. The CDR3 has 14 amino acids. Germline V gives CDR1 MNHEY, CDR2 SVGAGI. The DNA for the CDR3 is TGTGCCAGCAGTTCGGCTAGCTGGGGAGATACGCAGTATTTT. Translation gives CASSSASWGDTQYF.

The chain carries TRBV5-6 and TRBJ2-5; D remains ambiguous. CDR1 is SGHDT and CDR2 is YYEEEE in the germline V gene. The CDR3 is made up of 13 amino acids. The germline V and J ends were trimmed by 4 bases and 0 bases, with 7 bases remaining between them. The CDR3 spells CASSDGYQETQYF. The CDR3 coding sequence is TGTGCCAGCAGCGACGGTTACCAAGAGACCCAGTACTTC.

This clonotype appeared a single time. The chain has TRBV19 and TRBJ2-5; D unresolved. The J call may not be correct, given that the DNA end is closer to TRBJ2-7. The CDR3 spans 11 residues. CDR1 and CDR2 from the germline V gene are LNHDA and SQIVND (reference sequence). Written as DNA, the CDR3 is TGTGCCAGTACCCTCTTTTCCGAGCAGTACTTC. This gives the protein CASTLFSEQYF.

About this clonotype: This may stem from a read error, because a much larger clone lies one nucleotide away. The gene calls are TRBV20-1 and TRBJ2-7; 8 nucleotides line up with TRBD2. The CDR3 has 13 residues. The germline V gene encodes CDR1 DFQATT and CDR2 SNEGSKA (reference sequence). CDR3 sequence reads: CNASLSGSYEQYF. The CDR3 nucleotides read TGCAATGCTAGTCTAAGCGGGAGCTACGAGCAGTACTTC.

This clonotype was found a few times. The chain uses TRBV5-1 and TRBJ2-7; D remains unclear. Germline V gene lookup returns CDR1 SGHRS and CDR2 YFSETQ. Trimming took off 4 bases at V and 0 bases at J, with 11 bases between the two ends. The CDR3 loop spans 14 amino acids. In nucleotides, the CDR3 is TGCGCCAGCAGCAGTTCGGCGAGCTCCTACGAGCAGTACTTC. Amino acid sequence: CASSSSASSYEQYF.

This clonotype has more than one count but fewer than ten. The rearrangement links TRBV12-3 or TRBV12-4 to TRBJ1-5; 8 nucleotides agree with TRBD1. This CDR3 region has 15 residues. After removal of 1 base from V and 5 bases from J, the junction contained 4 bases not matched to a gene. CDR3 DNA: TGTGCCAGCAGTTTAGTGCAGGGGGCAGATCAGCCCCAGCATTTT. It yields the protein CASSLVQGADQPQHF.

This clonotype was seen more than once but under ten times. The V and J genes are TRBV29-1 and TRBJ2-7; D is ambiguous. Germline assignment: CDR1 SQVTM and CDR2 ANQGSEA. V lost 2 bases, J lost 7 bases, and 18 bases lay in between. The CDR3 runs 14 residues. The DNA for the CDR3 is TGCAGCGTTGAAATGTTCGGCAGCTCTAGTGAGCAGTACTTC. Translating it yields CSVEMFGSSSEQYF.

The sample holds many counts of this clonotype. This rearrangement joins TRBV3-1 to TRBJ2-5; the D is unclear. This CDR3 spans 14 amino acids. The V gene lost 1 base and the J gene lost 2 bases, with 8 bases spanning the gap. The germline V gene encodes CDR1 LGHDT and CDR2 YNNKEL (reference sequence). The CDR3 spells CASSQALSQETQYF. CDR3 DNA: TGTGCCAGCAGCCAAGCGTTGTCTCAAGAGACCCAGTACTTC.

This clonotype was seen a handful of times. Since a much larger clone is just one base distant, this may be a read error. The chain has TRBV12-3 or TRBV12-4 and TRBJ1-4, with 7 bases that match TRBD1. The CDR3 totals 16 residues. CDR3 residues: CASSRQGPATNEKRFF. The CDR3 DNA reads as TGTGCCAGCAGTCGACAGGGCCCGGCAACTAATGAAAAACGGTTTTTT.

The chain has TRBV7-3 and TRBJ2-1; D is tentatively TRBD1 or TRBD2 (5 bases each). Per germline, CDR1 SGHTA and CDR2 FQGTGA. The germline V and J ends were trimmed by 5 bases and 8 bases, with 19 bases remaining between them. The CDR3 consists of 15 residues. CDR3 DNA sequence: TGTGCCAGCAGCCCCCGGGACGTGCCCGGGCATGAGCAGTTCTTC. Translating it yields CASSPRDVPGHEQFF.

The rearrangement links TRBV12-3 or TRBV12-4 to TRBJ2-1; no definite D call. This CDR3 has 12 amino acids. V was trimmed by 7 bases and J by 7 bases, leaving 11 bases between them. The CDR3 region is CASTLFSNEQFF. The DNA of the CDR3 is TGTGCCAGCACCCTCTTTTCTAATGAGCAGTTCTTC.

The chain has TRBV15 and TRBJ2-1, with D possibly matching TRBD2 (7 bases). The CDR3 is 16 amino acids. The germline V gene has CDR1 LNHNV and CDR2 YYDKDF (reference sequence). Trimming took off 0 bases at V and 5 bases at J, with 14 bases between the two ends. The CDR3 DNA reads TGTGCCACCAGCAGAGATAGGGGGGAGGGCCACAATGAGCAGTTCTTC. Translation gives CATSRDRGEGHNEQFF.

The genes are TRBV20-1 and TRBJ2-1; TRBD2 matches at 11 bases. The CDR3 length is 16 residues. V was clipped by 3 bases and J by 2 bases; unmatched bases: 6. Germline loops: CDR1 DFQATT, CDR2 SNEGSKA (reference sequence). CDR3 DNA: TGCAGTGCTAGTGCCCGACTAGCGGGACCCTACAATGAGCAGTTCTTC. Translated: CSASARLAGPYNEQFF.

The V and J genes are TRBV20-1 and TRBJ2-3; 15 bases are a match to TRBD2. V shed 2 bases and J 1 base; nucleotides not matched to a gene: 7. Germline CDR1 and CDR2: DFQATT and SNEGSKA (reference sequence). There are 18 residues in the CDR3. The CDR3 reads CSARKGTSGRRGTDTQYF. Here the CDR3 DNA reads TGCAGTGCTAGAAAAGGGACTAGCGGGAGGAGGGGCACAGATACGCAGTATTTT.